Below, 2 T cell receptor beta chains from the same sample are listed, as sequenced in a study of cytomegalovirus exposure and HLA in healthy donors. Primers for the PCR totalled 60 Vbeta and 13 Jbeta. Sequencing was performed with immunoSEQ multiplex PCR; in TCRdb, only in-frame clones are kept and a portion is missing. The sample contains some 41,000 clones, almost 70% of which appear only once. Sequenced: PBMCs. Receptors originate from a man aged 35 to 55 in good health and CMV-seronegative.

The chain combines TRBV11-2 with TRBJ2-5; perhaps TRBD2 as D (5 bases). Germline CDR1 is SGHAT and CDR2 is FQNNGV. V shed 1 base and J shed 5 bases, with 14 bases lying between them. This CDR3 is 15 amino acids long. CDR3 DNA sequence: TGTGCCAGCAGCTTAGTAAGAGGGAGTGGGGAGACCCAGTACTTC. Translating it yields CASSLVRGSGETQYF. The entire variable domain, with the rest obtained from reference TRBV11-2 and TRBJ2-5, is as follows: EAGVAQSPRYKIIEKRQSVAFWCNPISGHATLYWYQQILGQGPKLLIQFQNNGVVDDSQLPKDRFSAERLKGVDSTLKIQPAKLEDSAVYLCASSLVRGSGETQYFGPGTRLLVL.

The V call is TRBV28, the J call TRBJ1-1, with D tentatively TRBD1 (6 bases). V was pared by 7 bases and J by 5 bases, with 17 bases between. CDR3 length equals 14 residues. Germline V CDR1 and CDR2: MDHEN, SYDVKM. CDR3 nucleotide sequence: TGTGCCAGCAAACCGGGAGGGGGATGGACTGAAGCTTTCTTT. Translated, it gives CASKPGGGWTEAFF.